This TCR beta chain is from a study of T cells after yellow fever vaccination. CDR3 length equals 16 residues. V gave up 3 bases and J gave up 1 base, with 15 bases separating them. The study made its TCR cDNA through 5'RACE template switching. That step introduced a universal primer site along with UMIs. TCRdb processed the 5' RACE reads anew with MiXCR; each CDR3 protein has one entry. Counted here are 310,000 or so distinct CDR3 sequences, about 6.6% occurring once; the ten biggest clones make up about a sixth. The material sequenced was PBMCs, taken roughly 47 days after the first yellow fever vaccination. The V gene is TRBV12-3 or TRBV12-4, the J gene TRBJ1-1; D gene uncertain. The receptor comes from a man younger than 30 who received the YFV17D yellow fever vaccine. Written as DNA, the CDR3 is TGTGCCAGCAGTTTGGGCTTTGCCCTAGGGAACACTGAAGCTTTCTTT. Amino acid sequence: CASSLGFALGNTEAFF.